This is a list of T cell receptor beta chains from one sample in a study of blood T cell repertoires in COVID-19. This table comes from immunoSEQ multiplex PCR, and its TCRdb copy is limited to in-frame clones, with some not included. The data contain about 93,000 clones, about nine tenths of them singletons. Sequences were obtained from peripheral blood. The receptor set was obtained from a man in his 60s with COVID-19, enrolled during active disease. Both conserved end residues are part of each CDR3. The D gene is left open where the match is weak. The size field is filled for only some rows; it gives once, few, many or a size class.

CDR3 protein: CASSLYGTSGTYEQYF; CDR3 DNA: TGTGCCAGTAGTCTGTACGGGACTAGCGGGACATACGAGCAGTACTTC; V gene: TRBV19; clone size: .; J gene: TRBJ2-7; D gene: TRBD2
CDR3 protein: CASSLGVPGQGSNGYTF; CDR3 DNA: TGTGCCAGCAGCTTAGGAGTGCCGGGACAGGGATCTAATGGCTACACCTTC; V gene: TRBV7-2; clone size: .; J gene: TRBJ1-2; D gene: TRBD1
CDR3 protein: CASSLATLRDVQETQYF; CDR3 DNA: TGTGCCAGCAGCTTAGCGACTCTTCGAGACGTTCAAGAGACCCAGTACTTC; V gene: TRBV7-2; clone size: .; J gene: TRBJ2-5; D gene: .
CDR3 protein: CASSKPGTGTYEQYF; CDR3 DNA: TGTGCCAGTAGTAAGCCCGGGACAGGGACCTACGAGCAGTACTTC; V gene: TRBV19; clone size: .; J gene: TRBJ2-7; D gene: TRBD1
CDR3 protein: CASSVAGVNEQFF; CDR3 DNA: TGCGCCAGCAGTGTAGCGGGAGTTAATGAGCAGTTCTTC; V gene: TRBV5-1; clone size: .; J gene: TRBJ2-1; D gene: TRBD2
CDR3 protein: CASSHAPLRDEQYF; CDR3 DNA: TGTGCCAGCAGCCACGCACCTCTCAGGGACGAGCAGTACTTC; V gene: TRBV3-1/TRBV3-2; clone size: once; J gene: TRBJ2-7; D gene: .
CDR3 protein: CASSYGPEGRYEQYF; CDR3 DNA: TGTGCCAGCAGTTATGGGCCGGAGGGTAGGTACGAGCAGTACTTC; V gene: TRBV6-5; clone size: .; J gene: TRBJ2-7; D gene: .
CDR3 protein: CSVRDSFPYGYTF; CDR3 DNA: TGCAGCGTACGGGACAGTTTCCCCTATGGCTACACCTTC; V gene: TRBV29-1; clone size: .; J gene: TRBJ1-2; D gene: TRBD1
CDR3 protein: CASSYSWLAGNNEQFF; CDR3 DNA: TGTGCCAGCAGTTACTCGTGGCTAGCGGGAAACAATGAGCAGTTCTTC; V gene: TRBV6-2/TRBV6-3; clone size: .; J gene: TRBJ2-1; D gene: TRBD2
CDR3 protein: CASSQEKLAGARNEQFF; CDR3 DNA: TGCGCCAGCAGCCAAGAAAAGCTAGCGGGAGCTCGAAATGAGCAGTTCTTC; V gene: TRBV4-1; clone size: few; J gene: TRBJ2-1; D gene: TRBD2
CDR3 protein: CKARGVYEQYF; CDR3 DNA: TGCAAAGCCAGGGGTGTTTACGAGCAGTACTTC; V gene: TRBV20-1; clone size: .; J gene: TRBJ2-7; D gene: .
CDR3 protein: CASSLGQSTDTQYF; CDR3 DNA: TGTGCCAGCAGCTTGGGACAGTCCACAGATACGCAGTATTTT; V gene: TRBV11-2; clone size: .; J gene: TRBJ2-3; D gene: TRBD1
CDR3 protein: CASSQGPPRVSPLHF; CDR3 DNA: TGCGCCAGCAGCCAAGGACCTCCACGGGTTTCACCCCTCCACTTT; V gene: TRBV4-3; clone size: .; J gene: TRBJ1-6; D gene: .
CDR3 protein: CASSRQGGQTYEQFF; CDR3 DNA: TGTGCCAGCAGCCGACAGGGTGGCCAAACGTATGAGCAGTTCTTC; V gene: TRBV4-2; clone size: once; J gene: TRBJ2-1; D gene: TRBD1
CDR3 protein: CASSPTRWEAAVETQYF; CDR3 DNA: TGTGCCAGCAGTCCTACCCGGTGGGAGGCCGCCGTGGAGACCCAGTACTTC; V gene: TRBV11-3; clone size: .; J gene: TRBJ2-5; D gene: .
CDR3 protein: CASRAPNQPQHF; CDR3 DNA: TGTGCCAGCAGGGCACCCAATCAGCCCCAGCATTTT; V gene: TRBV28; clone size: .; J gene: TRBJ1-5; D gene: .
CDR3 protein: CASSSRQGAAGELFF; CDR3 DNA: TGTGCCAGTAGTTCTCGACAGGGGGCGGCCGGGGAGCTGTTTTTT; V gene: TRBV19; clone size: .; J gene: TRBJ2-2; D gene: TRBD1
CDR3 protein: CASRAGTSVSNTGELFF; CDR3 DNA: TGTGCCAGCAGAGCCGGGACTAGCGTATCGAACACCGGGGAGCTGTTTTTT; V gene: TRBV14; clone size: .; J gene: TRBJ2-2; D gene: TRBD2
CDR3 protein: CAWSPKEGTGGSYEQYF; CDR3 DNA: TGTGCCTGGAGTCCCAAGGAAGGGACAGGGGGCTCCTACGAGCAGTACTTC; V gene: TRBV30; clone size: .; J gene: TRBJ2-7; D gene: TRBD1
CDR3 protein: CASSPRTGPGETQYF; CDR3 DNA: TGTGCCAGCTCACCCAGGACAGGGCCGGGGGAGACCCAGTACTTC; V gene: TRBV18; clone size: .; J gene: TRBJ2-5; D gene: TRBD1